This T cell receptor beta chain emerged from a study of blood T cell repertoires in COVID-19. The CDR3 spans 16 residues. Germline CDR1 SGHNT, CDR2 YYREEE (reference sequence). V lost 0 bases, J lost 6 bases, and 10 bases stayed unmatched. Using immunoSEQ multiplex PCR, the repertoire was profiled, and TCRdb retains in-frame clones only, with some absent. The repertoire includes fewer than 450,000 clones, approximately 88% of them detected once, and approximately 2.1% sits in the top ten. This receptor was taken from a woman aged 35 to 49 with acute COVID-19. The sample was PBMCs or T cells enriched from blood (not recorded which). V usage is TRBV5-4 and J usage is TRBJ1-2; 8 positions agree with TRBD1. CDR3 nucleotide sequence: TGTGCCAGCAGCTTGGCCGGCAGGGGGCCAGGCCATGGCTACACCTTC. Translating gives CASSLAGRGPGHGYTF.